A selection of T cell receptor beta chains follows, all from one sample in a study of a mutant IDH1 vaccine in newly diagnosed glioma. This table comes from immunoSEQ multiplex PCR, and its TCRdb copy is limited to in-frame clones, with some not included. The data hold approximately 60,000 clones, with 74% observed a single time. These TCRs are of unknown antigen specificity. Sequences were derived from PBMCs, sampled from a glioma patient whose treatment included an IDH1 peptide vaccine. The origin of the receptors is a middle-aged man with glioma. Each CDR3 is given with its conserved first and last residue. D genes are given only for firm matches. Clone size is not always given. Where it is, it says once, few, many or a class for expanded clones.

>TRBD1|TRBV2|TRBJ1-5|once
TGTGCCAGCAGCGCCAGGCCCAGGGGGAATCAGCCCCAGCATTTT
CASSARPRGNQPQHF
>NA|TRBV5-1|TRBJ1-1|NA
TGCGCCAGCAGCCGGATGGAGATGAACACTGAAGCTTTCTTT
CASSRMEMNTEAFF
>NA|TRBV9|TRBJ1-4|NA
TGTGCCAGCAGCCAAAGACCGGTTGCAACTAATGAAAAACTGTTTTTT
CASSQRPVATNEKLFF
>NA|TRBV5-1|TRBJ1-1|NA
TGCGCCAGCAGCGTACAGACCTCGAACACTGAAGCTTTCTTT
CASSVQTSNTEAFF
>NA|TRBV4-1|TRBJ1-3|NA
TGCGCCAGCAGCCAAGAAGGAGACACAGGAAACACCATATATTTT
CASSQEGDTGNTIYF
>NA|TRBV10-2|TRBJ1-1|NA
TGCGCCAGCGGGAGGGACTTAAACACTGAAGCTTTCTTT
CASGRDLNTEAFF
>TRBD2|TRBV10-2|TRBJ2-2|NA
TGCGCCAGCAGTGAGACTCCGGGACTAGCGAACACCGGGGAGCTGTTTTTT
CASSETPGLANTGELFF
>NA|TRBV13|TRBJ1-1|NA
TGTGCCAGCCAGGGAGGACGGACCACTGAAGCTTTCTTT
CASQGGRTTEAFF
>NA|TRBV28|TRBJ1-5|NA
TGTGCCAGCAGTTTACAGGGCAATCAGCCCCAGCATTTT
CASSLQGNQPQHF
>TRBD1|TRBV7-6|TRBJ1-4|NA
TGTGCCAGCAGTATACAGGGGTCAGAAAAACTGTTTTTT
CASSIQGSEKLFF
>NA|TRBV19|TRBJ1-5|NA
TGTGCCAGTAGGGCAGGGGCCTCCAATCAGCCCCAGCATTTT
CASRAGASNQPQHF
>NA|TRBV7-2|TRBJ1-4|few
TGTGCCAGCAGCCCCGAGGCGTTGGGTAGCGAAAAACTGTTTTTT
CASSPEALGSEKLFF
>NA|TRBV25-1|TRBJ2-7|NA
TGTGCCAGCGGCCAAGGAGGTCTCGAGCAGTACTTC
CASGQGGLEQYF
>NA|TRBV20-1|TRBJ2-7|NA
TGCAGTGCTAGAGATTCATACGAGCAGTACTTC
CSARDSYEQYF
>TRBD1|TRBV9|TRBJ1-4|NA
TGTGCCTCTTCCCTCCATGCGGACAGGGGGAAAGAAAAACTGTTTTTT
CASSLHADRGKEKLFF
>NA|TRBV28|TRBJ2-2|NA
TGTGCCAGCAGTTTGGCCAGGCGGTTTGGTGCCACCGGGGAGCTGTTTTTT
CASSLARRFGATGELFF
>NA|TRBV11-2|TRBJ2-5|NA
TGTTCTCCACCGAAAGGGCTTTTCCAAGAGACCCAGTACTTC
CSPPKGLFQETQYF
>NA|TRBV6-6|TRBJ2-5|once
TGTGCCAGCAGCACCCCAGGGTTAGAGACCCAGTACTTC
CASSTPGLETQYF
>NA|TRBV5-6|TRBJ2-5|NA
TGTGCCAGCAGCTTGGAACCGGCGGAGACCCAGTACTTC
CASSLEPAETQYF
>NA|TRBV5-1|TRBJ2-2|NA
TGCGCCAGCAGCTTGGCGGGGGTCCCTAACACCGGGGAGCTGTTTTTT
CASSLAGVPNTGELFF
>NA|TRBV27|TRBJ1-6|NA
TGTGCCAGCAGTTACTTCTCCGGAGGACAGATGAATTCACCCCTCCACTTT
CASSYFSGGQMNSPLHF
>TRBD1|TRBV5-4|TRBJ2-5|NA
TGTGCCAGCAGTTACCGGGACAGGGCTCGGGAGACCCAGTACTTC
CASSYRDRARETQYF
>TRBD1|TRBV29-1|TRBJ2-7|NA
TGCAGCGTTCTGGACAGGGGGGTTGGCTACGAGCAGTACTTC
CSVLDRGVGYEQYF
>TRBD1|TRBV2|TRBJ2-1|NA
TGTGCCAGTTGCCGGGACAGCTCCTACAATGAGCAGTTCTTC
CASCRDSSYNEQFF
>TRBD2|TRBV4-3|TRBJ2-3|NA
TGCGCCAGCAGCCAAGATGGGAGGGACCGCGGAGATACGCAGTATTTT
CASSQDGRDRGDTQYF
>NA|TRBV6-1|TRBJ2-7|NA
TGTGCCGGGGGCCTAGCCTACGAGCAGTACTTC
CAGGLAYEQYF
>TRBD1|TRBV4-1|TRBJ1-2|NA
TGCGCCAGCAGCCTTCTGGACAGGCCCTATGGCTACACCTTC
CASSLLDRPYGYTF
>NA|TRBV4-1|TRBJ1-1|NA
TGCGCCAGCAGCCAAGGTCTGGGGGACACTGAAGCTTTCTTT
CASSQGLGDTEAFF
>TRBD2|TRBV29-1|TRBJ2-7|NA
TGCAGCGTTGAAAAGAGACTAGCGGGGACCACCTATTCCTACGAGCAGTACTTC
CSVEKRLAGTTYSYEQYF
>NA|TRBV29-1|TRBJ1-2|NA
TGCAGCGTTGAAGACCGAGGGCGCCAAGCCCGTTCTAACTATGGCTACACCTTC
CSVEDRGRQARSNYGYTF
>NA|TRBV15|TRBJ2-1|NA
TGTGCCACCAGCGGAGGCAGCGGACGGGGAAACAATGAGCAGTTCTTC
CATSGGSGRGNNEQFF
>NA|TRBV7-9|TRBJ1-2|NA
TGTGCCAGCAGCCCACAGGGAGACTATGGCTACACCTTC
CASSPQGDYGYTF
>NA|TRBV6-4|TRBJ2-2|NA
TGTGCCAGTCGACCCAGGGGTGACACCGGGGAGCTGTTTTTT
CASRPRGDTGELFF
>NA|TRBV18|TRBJ1-2|NA
TGTGCCAGCTCACCCTCCGGGACAAACTCGTATGGCTACACCTTC
CASSPSGTNSYGYTF
>NA|TRBV15|TRBJ1-5|NA
TGTGCCACCAGCAGAGCTACAGGAAGACAGCCCCAGCATTTT
CATSRATGRQPQHF
>NA|TRBV2|TRBJ2-1|NA
TGTGCCAGCAGCTGGCAGGGGTACAACAATGAGCAGTTCTTC
CASSWQGYNNEQFF
>TRBD1|TRBV7-2|TRBJ1-6|NA
TGTGCCAGCAGCTTAGTAGGGACAGGCGGATCACCCCTCCACTTT
CASSLVGTGGSPLHF
>NA|TRBV5-4|TRBJ1-4|NA
TGTGCCAGCAGCCTACGGACTTCAACTAATGAAAAACTGTTTTTT
CASSLRTSTNEKLFF
>NA|TRBV6-1|TRBJ1-5|NA
TGTGCCAGCAGTGAAGTGGAGAATCAGCCCCAGCATTTT
CASSEVENQPQHF
>TRBD1|TRBV16|TRBJ1-1|few
TGTGCCAGCAGCCAATCTTGGGACAGGGGGCGTGGTGAAGCTTTCTTT
CASSQSWDRGRGEAFF
>TRBD2|TRBV5-1|TRBJ2-3|NA
TGCGCCAGCAGCTTGGAAAGCGGGGGGTCCACAGATACGCAGTATTTT
CASSLESGGSTDTQYF